This is a list of T cell receptor beta chains from one sample in a study of CD8+ T cells in alopecia areata. Method: immunoSEQ multiplex PCR; TCRdb's copy keeps in-frame clones and lacks some. Found here are 120,000 or so clones, less than 70% of them singletons; the top ten hold around 2.7%. Sequencing input: CD4+ T cells sorted from blood. These TCRs come from a human donor in good health. CDR3s include the opening cysteine and the closing phenylalanine or tryptophan. Fields, in order: D gene, V gene, clone size, J gene, CDR3 DNA, CDR3 protein. A D gene is named only where the DNA matches it firmly. The listing skips clone size in some rows; elsewhere it reads once, few, many or a size class.

TRBD1	TRBV27	-	TRBJ2-1	TGTGCCAGCAACAAAGAGGGGGCGCGTGGTGAGCAGTTCTTC	CASNKEGARGEQFF
-	TRBV2	-	TRBJ1-6	TGTGCCAGCAGCCAAAGCCGACAGACCCCCTCCTATAATTCACCCCTCCACTTT	CASSQSRQTPSYNSPLHF
-	TRBV30	-	TRBJ1-1	TGTGCCTGGAGTGCGTCCCGGAACACTGAAGCTTTCTTT	CAWSASRNTEAFF
-	TRBV25-1	-	TRBJ2-7	TGTGCCAGCAGTGACACAGGGAACGAGCAGTACTTC	CASSDTGNEQYF
-	TRBV6-5	-	TRBJ1-5	TGTGCCAGCAGGGATTTGAACCTCAATCAGCCCCAGCATTTT	CASRDLNLNQPQHF
-	TRBV29-1	-	TRBJ1-2	TGCAGCGTCCGGACAGCCCCTAACTATGGCTACACCTTC	CSVRTAPNYGYTF
-	TRBV27	few	TRBJ2-2	TGTGCCAGCAGGCCGCGGGCCAACACCGGGGAGCTGTTTTTT	CASRPRANTGELFF
-	TRBV2	once	TRBJ2-5	TGTGCCACACGGCCGGCACACCAAGAGACCCAGTACTTC	CATRPAHQETQYF
TRBD1	TRBV5-1	-	TRBJ2-3	TGCGCCAGCAGCTTGGTGGGGACAGGGGGCGCAGATACGCAGTATTTT	CASSLVGTGGADTQYF
-	TRBV29-1	few	TRBJ2-3	TGCAGCGTTGATGGCGGAGGGGGCACAGATACGCAGTATTTT	CSVDGGGGTDTQYF
TRBD1	TRBV29-1	few	TRBJ1-1	TGCAGCTCCCGCGGTGGACAGGGGAACACTGAAGCTTTCTTT	CSSRGGQGNTEAFF
-	TRBV2	-	TRBJ2-1	TGTGCCAGCACCGCCTACAATGAGCAGTTCTTC	CASTAYNEQFF
-	TRBV2	-	TRBJ1-2	TGTGCCAGCAGCCCCAACGGCTATGGCTACACCTTC	CASSPNGYGYTF
-	TRBV27	-	TRBJ1-1	TGTGCCAGCAAGGACACATCGCCACCAGTGACTGAAGCTTTCTTT	CASKDTSPPVTEAFF
-	TRBV28	few	TRBJ1-5	TGTGCCAGCAACCCACCGGGGGCAGTAGGAAGCAATCAGCCCCAGCATTTT	CASNPPGAVGSNQPQHF
TRBD2	TRBV11-2	-	TRBJ2-1	TGTGCCAGCAGCTTAAAATTAGCGGGCTCCTACAATGAGCAGTTCTTC	CASSLKLAGSYNEQFF
-	TRBV7-2	-	TRBJ2-5	TGTGCCAGCAGCTTAGGGGGGGCCGGGGAGACCCAGTACTTC	CASSLGGAGETQYF
TRBD1	TRBV5-1	-	TRBJ1-1	TGCGCCAGCAGCACGGGACAGCCGAACACTGAAGCTTTCTTT	CASSTGQPNTEAFF
-	TRBV5-6	few	TRBJ1-1	TGTGCCAGCAGCCCAGCAGGCGGAGGGAACACTGAAGCTTTCTTT	CASSPAGGGNTEAFF
-	TRBV30	-	TRBJ2-1	TGTGCCTGGAGTGTAGCAGAGAGGGCCCCATGGTTCTTC	CAWSVAERAPWFF
-	TRBV28	-	TRBJ2-1	TGTGCCAGCAGTTCCAGTCCCCGCGCCGGGCAGTTCTTC	CASSSSPRAGQFF
-	TRBV5-4	-	TRBJ1-6	TGTGCCAGCAGGGGGAAAGAGGTTAATTCACCCCTCCACTTT	CASRGKEVNSPLHF
-	TRBV23-1	few	TRBJ1-2	TGCGCCAGCAGTCAAGGGGCACAGAGGAACTATGGCTACACCTTC	CASSQGAQRNYGYTF
-	TRBV12-5	few	TRBJ2-3	TGTGCTAGTGGTCCTGTAGGAATCACGCAGTATTTT	CASGPVGITQYF
-	TRBV6-6	-	TRBJ2-1	TGTGCCAGCAGTTACTCGTCCAGATACAATGAGCAGTTCTTC	CASSYSSRYNEQFF
-	TRBV27	few	TRBJ1-2	TGTGCCAGCAGCAAGAGGGAGGACTATGGCTACACCTTC	CASSKREDYGYTF
TRBD1	TRBV6-6	-	TRBJ1-2	TGTGCCAGCAGCTCTACAGGGGGAAACTATGGCTACACCTTC	CASSSTGGNYGYTF
TRBD1	TRBV9	-	TRBJ2-7	TGTGCCAGCCGCGCCTGGGACAGGGGCGAGCAGTACTTC	CASRAWDRGEQYF
TRBD2	TRBV6-1	-	TRBJ2-5	TGTGCCAGCAGTGAGGGCGGGGGGCGAGAGACCCAGTACTTC	CASSEGGGRETQYF
-	TRBV5-6	-	TRBJ1-4	TGTGCCAGCAGCTTTGACGGGGAAAAACTGTTTTTT	CASSFDGEKLFF
TRBD1	TRBV2	-	TRBJ1-1	TGTGCCAGCAGTCAGGGGGAAAACACTGAAGCTTTCTTT	CASSQGENTEAFF